This T cell receptor beta chain is drawn from a study of cytomegalovirus exposure and HLA in healthy donors. V dropped 0 bases and J dropped 10; count of bases not matched to a gene: 7. CDR1 is SGHRS and CDR2 is YFSETQ in the germline V gene. This CDR3 is 15 amino acids long. General study findings and limits: Many donors shared some public TCRs, even though most TCR sequences were rare.

PCR primers comprised 60 Vbeta and 13 Jbeta primers. Sequencing was performed with immunoSEQ multiplex PCR; in TCRdb, only in-frame clones are kept and a portion is missing. This table holds 150,000 to 200,000 clones, about 79% found once. As concerns this clone: What it recognizes is unknown.

Sequencing used PBMCs. This chain joins TRBV5-1 and TRBJ1-5; TRBD1 agrees at 10 bases. This TCR came from a man aged 45-60 years in good health and CMV-seropositive. This CDR3 reads CASSLAGTGETPQHF. In nucleotides, the CDR3 is TGCGCCAGCAGCTTGGCCGGGACAGGGGAAACACCCCAGCATTTT.